The 15 T cell receptor beta chains below all came from one sample that was sequenced in a study of blood T cell repertoires in COVID-19. Method: immunoSEQ multiplex PCR; TCRdb's copy keeps in-frame clones and lacks some. Of more than 40,000 clones in the sample, 90% were seen once. Material: peripheral blood. The origin of the receptors is a man between 65 and 85 years old with acute or convalescent COVID-19.

The CDR3 nucleotides read TGTGCCAGCAGCTTGGGGAGTCTCTCCTACAATGAGCAGTTCTTC. Translation: CASSLGSLSYNEQFF. The genes are TRBV6-5 and TRBJ2-1; D may be TRBD2 (5 bases). The length of the CDR3 is 15 residues. CDR1 and CDR2 (germline): MNHEY, SVGAGI. V lost 6 bases and J lost 0, with 12 bases in between.

The chain joins TRBV6-5 to TRBJ2-5; 11 bases map to TRBD2. V lost 1 base, J lost 5 bases, and 6 bases stayed unmatched. Germline lookup yields CDR1 MNHEY and CDR2 SVGAGI. This CDR3 spans 16 amino acids. The CDR3 spells CASSYWSGTSGETQYF. The CDR3 DNA reads as TGTGCCAGCAGTTACTGGTCCGGGACTAGCGGCGAGACCCAGTACTTC.

The genes are TRBV7-9 and TRBJ2-3; no clear D gene. The CDR3 contains 14 residues. Germline CDR1 reads SEHNR; CDR2 reads FQNEAQ (reference sequence). V was pared by 4 bases and J by 4 bases, with 12 bases between. The CDR3 region is CASSSMTQADTQYF. The CDR3 nucleotides read TGTGCCAGCAGCTCCATGACCCAGGCAGATACGCAGTATTTT.

The CDR3 DNA is TGTGCCAGCAGCCAACGGGGGGTTCGCGAAAAACTGTTTTTT. This gives the protein CASSQRGVREKLFF. This chain joins TRBV14 and TRBJ1-4; possible D gene TRBD1, 5 bases. Per germline, CDR1 SGHDN and CDR2 FVKESK. There are 14 residues in the CDR3. Trimming shortened V by 2 bases and J by 8 bases, and 12 bases separated the two germline ends.

This clone has only one observation. The J gene is TRBJ1-2, the V gene TRBV19; the D is unclear. The CDR3 sequence is 13 residues long. Trimming took 10 bases from V and 4 from J, leaving 16 bases between them. Germline CDR1 and CDR2: LNHDA and SQIVND (reference sequence). CDR3 sequence (DNA): TGTGCCACCGCGTTCGGCGGCCCCTATGGCTACACCTTC. Protein sequence: CATAFGGPYGYTF.

This chain connects TRBV9 to TRBJ2-1, with D perhaps matching TRBD2 (5 bases). This CDR3 spans 16 amino acids. V lost 0 bases and J 0 bases, leaving 10 bases between the germline ends. CDR1 is SGDLS and CDR2 is YYNGEE in the germline V gene. The DNA of the CDR3 is TGTGCCAGCAGCGTAGATTTGGGGAGCTCCTACAATGAGCAGTTCTTC. This encodes CASSVDLGSSYNEQFF.

The rearrangement joins TRBV2 to TRBJ1-4; 7 nucleotides line up with TRBD1. The V segment lost 8 bases and the J segment 5 bases; nucleotides outside the gene matches: 14. CDR1 and CDR2 from the germline V gene are SNHLY and FYNNEI. This CDR3 has 16 amino acids. The CDR3 sequence: CASHREAGGRNEKLFF. DNA of the CDR3: TGTGCCAGCCACAGAGAGGCAGGGGGAAGGAATGAAAAACTGTTTTTT.

The V call is TRBV10-3, the J call TRBJ1-2; no firm D call. V was shortened by 6 bases and J by 6 bases, with 14 bases between the two germline ends. The CDR3 runs to 13 residues. CDR1 and CDR2 from the germline V gene are ENHRY and SYGVKD. The CDR3 bases are TGTGCCATCAGCGTCCGGGGTGATCATGGCTACACCTTC. Translation gives CAISVRGDHGYTF.

This clone has a handful of counts. The rearrangement links TRBV4-3 to TRBJ1-2, with 8 bases that match TRBD1. V trimming: 4 bases; J trimming: 0 bases; junction bases outside the gene matches: 7. This CDR3 contains 16 residues. From germline, CDR1 is LGHNA and CDR2 YSLEER. The chain's CDR3 is CASSLTGGEANYGYTF. The CDR3 region has the DNA TGCGCCAGCAGCCTCACAGGGGGGGAAGCTAACTATGGCTACACCTTC.

The V call is TRBV5-8, the J call TRBJ1-6, with D unresolved. The CDR3 contains 12 residues. V dropped 4 bases and J dropped 8 bases, with 7 bases sitting between them. Germline CDR1 SGHTS, CDR2 YDEGEE. CDR3: CASSELYSPLHF. CDR3 DNA: TGTGCCAGCAGCGAGCTTTATTCACCCCTCCACTTT.

This chain links TRBV5-1 with TRBJ1-2, with TRBD1 identical over 7 bases. This CDR3 comprises 15 residues. V dropped 4 bases and J dropped 7; count of bases not matched to a gene: 13. Germline CDR1 is SGHRS and CDR2 is YFSETQ. CDR3 bases: TGCGCCAGCAGCCCCAACCCCAGACAGGGTGGTGGCTACACCTTC. Protein product: CASSPNPRQGGGYTF.

The J gene is TRBJ2-7, the V gene TRBV7-2, with D possibly TRBD1 on 7 matching bases. V was cut by 3 bases and J by 2 bases, with 11 bases left in between. From germline, CDR1 is SGHTA and CDR2 FQGNSA. The CDR3 covers 14 residues. CDR3: CASSFQGGPYEQYF. The DNA for the CDR3 is TGTGCCAGCAGCTTCCAGGGGGGACCCTACGAGCAGTACTTC.

The chain has TRBV2 and TRBJ2-3; 7 nucleotides line up with TRBD2. From germline, CDR1 is SNHLY and CDR2 FYNNEI. The CDR3 runs 13 residues. V was pared by 5 bases and J by 13 bases, with 12 bases of the junction left unmatched. CDR3 DNA sequence: TGTGCCAGCAGTCCGGGGGACTACCATCGAAAGTATTTT. Protein product: CASSPGDYHRKYF.

This sequence joins TRBV7-9 and TRBJ2-1; no firm D call. This CDR3 contains 14 residues. The V and J ends lost 7 bases and 3 bases respectively, with 13 bases between them. Germline V gene sequence: CDR1 SEHNR, CDR2 FQNEAQ (reference sequence). The CDR3 loop is CASISGGFYNEQFF. The CDR3 DNA follows: TGTGCCAGCATCTCGGGTGGATTCTACAATGAGCAGTTCTTC.

The CDR3: CASYERAGRGFQPQHF. DNA for the CDR3: TGTGCCAGCTATGAACGGGCAGGGCGGGGGTTTCAGCCCCAGCATTTT. The chain is built from TRBV25-1 and TRBJ1-5; D is possibly TRBD1 (5 bases). V dropped 8 bases and J dropped 6 bases, with 23 bases sitting between them. From germline, CDR1 is MGHDK and CDR2 SYGVNS. The CDR3 runs 16 residues.